The entry below describes one T cell receptor (beta chain). One entry per CDR3 protein, called by TCRdb with MiXCR from the RACE reads. This repertoire shows some 77,000 distinct CDR3 sequences, under 13% found once; its top ten account for about 1.4%. This specimen belongs to a study of human T cells and chemical hapten exposure. About the study: Minor pooled library volume differences mainly drove per-sample TCR yield variation.

Documented time point: patch test 1, 2 weeks after DPC sensitization. The treatment here: therapeutic diphenylcyclopropenone sensitization with weekly scalp DPC. CDR3 length: 13 amino acids. Germline lookup yields CDR1 MNHEY and CDR2 SMNVEV (reference sequence). V lost 10 bases, J lost 0 bases, and 5 bases stayed unmatched. The clonotype was recovered from a woman aged 45 to 65 with alopecia areata. Some clones in this sample may be carry-over from other donors' samples. Sequencing was performed on whole blood, taken in connection with sensitization to the hapten diphenylcyclopropenone (DPC). The chain couples TRBV27 to TRBJ1-1; TRBD1 matches at 7 bases. CDR3 residues: CAIRDSMNTEAFF. The DNA of the CDR3 is TGTGCCATACGGGACAGCATGAACACTGAAGCTTTCTTT.